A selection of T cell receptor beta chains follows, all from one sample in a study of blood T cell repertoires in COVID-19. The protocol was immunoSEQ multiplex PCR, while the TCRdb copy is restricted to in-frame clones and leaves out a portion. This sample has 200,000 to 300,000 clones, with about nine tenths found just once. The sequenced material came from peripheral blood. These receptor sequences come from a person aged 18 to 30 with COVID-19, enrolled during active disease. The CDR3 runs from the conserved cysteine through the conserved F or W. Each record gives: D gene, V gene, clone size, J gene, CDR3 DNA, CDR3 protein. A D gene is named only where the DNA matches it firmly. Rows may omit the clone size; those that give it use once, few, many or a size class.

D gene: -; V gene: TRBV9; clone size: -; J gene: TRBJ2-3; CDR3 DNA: TGTGCCAGCAGCGCCCCGCGGTTAGATACGCAGTATTTT; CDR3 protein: CASSAPRLDTQYF
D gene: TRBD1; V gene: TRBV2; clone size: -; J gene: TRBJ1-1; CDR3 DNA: TGTGCCAGCGGGGCTGGACAGGGGACCACTGAAGCTTTCTTT; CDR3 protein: CASGAGQGTTEAFF
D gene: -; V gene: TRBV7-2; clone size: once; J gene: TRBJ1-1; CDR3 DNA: TGTGCCAGCAGCTTAGTCCCGGGATCGAACACTGAAGCTTTCTTT; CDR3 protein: CASSLVPGSNTEAFF
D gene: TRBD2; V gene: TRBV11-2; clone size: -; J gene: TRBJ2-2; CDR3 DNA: TGTGCCAGCAGCTCAGCACCCGGGACTATCGACACCGGGGAGCTGTTTTTT; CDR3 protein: CASSSAPGTIDTGELFF
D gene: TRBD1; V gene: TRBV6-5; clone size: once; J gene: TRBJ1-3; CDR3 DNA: TGTGCCAGCAGTTACTTACAGGGGGCGCGGGGAAACACCATATATTTT; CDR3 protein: CASSYLQGARGNTIYF
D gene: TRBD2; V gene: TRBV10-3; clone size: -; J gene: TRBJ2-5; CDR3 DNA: TGTGCCACCGTCCCGGGACTAGCGGGCAGCGAGACCCAGTACTTC; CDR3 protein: CATVPGLAGSETQYF
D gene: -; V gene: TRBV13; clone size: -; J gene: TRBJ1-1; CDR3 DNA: TGTGCCAGCAGCTGGAGGGAAAGAGGGGACACTGAAGCTTTCTTT; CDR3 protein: CASSWRERGDTEAFF
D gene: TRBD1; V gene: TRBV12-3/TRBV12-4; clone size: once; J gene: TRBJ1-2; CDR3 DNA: TGTGCCAGCAGTAAGTGGGACAGCTATGGCTACACCTTC; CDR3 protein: CASSKWDSYGYTF
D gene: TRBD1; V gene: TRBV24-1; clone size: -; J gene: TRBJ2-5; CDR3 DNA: TGTGCCACCAGCGCAGGGACAGGGGTTGAGACCCAGTACTTC; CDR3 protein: CATSAGTGVETQYF
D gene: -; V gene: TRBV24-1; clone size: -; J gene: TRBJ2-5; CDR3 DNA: TGTGCCACCAGTGCCACAGGGCCGGGAGAGACCCAGTACTTC; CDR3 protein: CATSATGPGETQYF
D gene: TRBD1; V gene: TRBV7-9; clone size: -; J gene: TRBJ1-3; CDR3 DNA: TGTGCCAGCAGCTCAGGGGACAGGGACACCATATATTTT; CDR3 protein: CASSSGDRDTIYF
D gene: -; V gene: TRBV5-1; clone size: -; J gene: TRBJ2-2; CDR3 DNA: TGCGCCAGCAGCACCATGCTAGCGTCCGGGGAGCTGTTTTTT; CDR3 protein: CASSTMLASGELFF
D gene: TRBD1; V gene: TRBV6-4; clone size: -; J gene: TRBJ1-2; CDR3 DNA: TGTGCCAGCAGGGAGGAACCGACAGGGTTCGGCGGCTACACCTTC; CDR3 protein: CASREEPTGFGGYTF
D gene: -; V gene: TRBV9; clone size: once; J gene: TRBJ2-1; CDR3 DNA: TGTGCCAGCAGCCCGCTAGATTTCGCTGAGCAGTTCTTC; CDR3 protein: CASSPLDFAEQFF
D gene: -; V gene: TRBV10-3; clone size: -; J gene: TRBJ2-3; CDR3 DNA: TGTGCCATCAAAGGGGACTCGGGCACAGATACGCAGTATTTT; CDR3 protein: CAIKGDSGTDTQYF
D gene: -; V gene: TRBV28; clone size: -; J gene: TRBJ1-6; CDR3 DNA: TGTGCCAGCAGCTTCAGGGAAAGGGAATACTCACCCCTCCACTTT; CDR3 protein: CASSFREREYSPLHF
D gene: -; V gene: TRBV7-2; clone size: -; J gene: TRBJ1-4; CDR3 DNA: TGTGCCAGCAGCCCCGCCGGCGGGGGAGCGGGGATCACTTTT; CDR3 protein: CASSPAGGGAGITF
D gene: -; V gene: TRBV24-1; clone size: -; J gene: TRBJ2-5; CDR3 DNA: TGTGCCACCAGTGATTTGTGGGGCAAAACGTACCAAGAGACCCAGTACTTC; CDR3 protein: CATSDLWGKTYQETQYF
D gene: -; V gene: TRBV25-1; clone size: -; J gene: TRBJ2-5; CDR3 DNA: TGTGCCAGCAGTGAGCCAGGGTTATGGGAGACCCAGTACTTC; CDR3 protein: CASSEPGLWETQYF
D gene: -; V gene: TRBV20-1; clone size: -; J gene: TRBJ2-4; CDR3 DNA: TGCAGTGCTAGTAGCGAAGCGACCAACATTCAGTACTTC; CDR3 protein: CSASSEATNIQYF
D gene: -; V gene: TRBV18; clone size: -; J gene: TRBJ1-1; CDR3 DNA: TGTGCCAGCTCACAGGGAGTTGACACTGAAGCTTTCTTT; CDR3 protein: CASSQGVDTEAFF
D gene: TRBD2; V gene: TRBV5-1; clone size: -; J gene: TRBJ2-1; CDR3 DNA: TGCGCCAGCAGCTCCGGGACTAGCGGGAGTTTGGTAGGGTCCTACAATGAGCAGTTCTTC; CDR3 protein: CASSSGTSGSLVGSYNEQFF
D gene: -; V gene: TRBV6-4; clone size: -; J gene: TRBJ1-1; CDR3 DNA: TGTGCCAGCAGTGACTGGGGGCCGTTGAACACTGAAGCTTTCTTT; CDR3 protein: CASSDWGPLNTEAFF
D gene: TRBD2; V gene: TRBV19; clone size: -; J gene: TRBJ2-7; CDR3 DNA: TGTGCCACCCGGACTAGCGGTACTTACGAGCAGTACTTC; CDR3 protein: CATRTSGTYEQYF
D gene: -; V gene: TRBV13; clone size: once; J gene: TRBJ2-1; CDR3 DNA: TGTGCCAGCAGACACTACAGGGTAGGGCCCGATGAGCAGTTCTTC; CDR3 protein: CASRHYRVGPDEQFF
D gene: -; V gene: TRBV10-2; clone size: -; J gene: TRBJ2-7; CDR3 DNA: TGCGCCAGCAGTGCAGGTCCCGGCTACGAGCAGTACTTC; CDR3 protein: CASSAGPGYEQYF
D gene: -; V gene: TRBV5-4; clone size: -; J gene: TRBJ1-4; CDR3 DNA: TGTGCCAGCAGCTTGGGACACCAGGCAACTAATGAAAAACTGTTTTTT; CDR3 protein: CASSLGHQATNEKLFF
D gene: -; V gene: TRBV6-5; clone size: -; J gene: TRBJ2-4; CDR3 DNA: TGTGCCAGCAGTTGGGGCAGTTCAGTCTCCCAAAACATTCAGTACTTC; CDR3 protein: CASSWGSSVSQNIQYF
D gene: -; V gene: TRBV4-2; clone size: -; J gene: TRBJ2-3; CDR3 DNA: TGTGCCAGCAGCCCTAGGGGTGGCACAGATACGCAGTATTTT; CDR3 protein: CASSPRGGTDTQYF
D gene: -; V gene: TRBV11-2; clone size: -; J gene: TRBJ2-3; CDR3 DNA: TGTGCCAGCAGCTTAGATCGGCCGGGGGATACGCAGTATTTT; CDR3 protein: CASSLDRPGDTQYF
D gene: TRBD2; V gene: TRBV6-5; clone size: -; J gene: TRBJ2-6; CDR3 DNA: TGTGCCAGCAGTTACTCGGGGGGGTCTGGGGCCAACGTCCTGACTTTC; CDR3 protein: CASSYSGGSGANVLTF
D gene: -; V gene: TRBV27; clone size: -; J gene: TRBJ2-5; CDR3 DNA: TGTGCCAGCAGTTTTAGGGAGCAAGAGACCCAGTACTTC; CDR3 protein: CASSFREQETQYF
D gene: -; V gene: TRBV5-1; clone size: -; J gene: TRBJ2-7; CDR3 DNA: TGCGCCAGCAGCCCCAGGGCGAAGGACGGTGGCGAGCAGTACTTC; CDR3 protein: CASSPRAKDGGEQYF
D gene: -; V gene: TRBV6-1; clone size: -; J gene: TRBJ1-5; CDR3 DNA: TGTGCCAGCAGTGATCAGGTTTTTCAGCCCCAGCATTTT; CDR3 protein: CASSDQVFQPQHF
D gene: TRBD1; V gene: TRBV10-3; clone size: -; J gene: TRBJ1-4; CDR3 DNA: TGTGCCATCAGTCCCGGGACAGGGCGTGAAAAACTGTTTTTT; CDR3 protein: CAISPGTGREKLFF
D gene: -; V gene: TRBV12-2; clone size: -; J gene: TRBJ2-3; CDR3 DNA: -; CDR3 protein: CASRLVGGGATDTQYF
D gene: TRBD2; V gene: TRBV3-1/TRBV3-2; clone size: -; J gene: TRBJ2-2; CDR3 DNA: TGTGCCAGCAGCCAGCCCCTAGCGGGAGAGAACACCGGGGAGCTGTTTTTT; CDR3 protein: CASSQPLAGENTGELFF
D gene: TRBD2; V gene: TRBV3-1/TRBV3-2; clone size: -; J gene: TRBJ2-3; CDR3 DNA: TGTGCCAGCAGCCGGGGACTAGACACAGATACGCAGTATTTT; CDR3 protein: CASSRGLDTDTQYF
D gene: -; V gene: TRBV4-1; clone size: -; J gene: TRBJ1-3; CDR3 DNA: TGCGCCAGCAGCCAAGGGCCCACAGCAGGCTCTGGAAACACCATATATTTT; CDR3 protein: CASSQGPTAGSGNTIYF
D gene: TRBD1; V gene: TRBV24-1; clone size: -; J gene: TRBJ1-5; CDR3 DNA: TGTGCCACCAGTGATCAGGGGGCAAGTCAGCCCCAGCATTTT; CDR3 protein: CATSDQGASQPQHF
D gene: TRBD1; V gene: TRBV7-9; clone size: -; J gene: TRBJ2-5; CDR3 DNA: TGTGCCAGCAGCGGACAGGGGGTGCAGACCCAGTACTTC; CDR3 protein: CASSGQGVQTQYF
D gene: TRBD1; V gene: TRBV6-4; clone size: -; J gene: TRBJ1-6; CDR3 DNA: TGTGCCAGCAGCGCCGGACAGGGAGGGAATTCACCCCTCCACTTT; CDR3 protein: CASSAGQGGNSPLHF
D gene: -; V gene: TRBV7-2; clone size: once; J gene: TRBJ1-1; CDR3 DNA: TGTGCCAGCAGCTTAACAGGGAGTGACACTGAAGCTTTCTTT; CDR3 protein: CASSLTGSDTEAFF
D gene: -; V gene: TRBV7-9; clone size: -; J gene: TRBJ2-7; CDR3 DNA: TGTGCCAGCAGCCGGACATACTACGAGCAGTACTTC; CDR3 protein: CASSRTYYEQYF
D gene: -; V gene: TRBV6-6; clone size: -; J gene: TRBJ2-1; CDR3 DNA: TGTGCCAGCAGTTACCCGTCGGGGAATGAGCAGTTCTTC; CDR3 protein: CASSYPSGNEQFF
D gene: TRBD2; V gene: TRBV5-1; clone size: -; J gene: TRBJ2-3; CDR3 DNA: TGCGCCAGCAGCTTGGGAGGCGGGAGCCTTTCGGGCACAGATACGCAGTATTTT; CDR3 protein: CASSLGGGSLSGTDTQYF
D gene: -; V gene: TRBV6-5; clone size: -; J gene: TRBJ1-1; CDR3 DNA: TGTGCCAGCACCGTGGGACTCTTGAACACTGAAGCTTTCTTT; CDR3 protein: CASTVGLLNTEAFF
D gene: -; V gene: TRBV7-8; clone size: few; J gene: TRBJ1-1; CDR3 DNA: TGTGCCAGCAGCCTACGGGCGGGCACTGAAGCTTTCTTT; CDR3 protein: CASSLRAGTEAFF
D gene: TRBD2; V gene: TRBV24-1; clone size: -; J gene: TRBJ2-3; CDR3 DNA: TGTGCCACCAGTGATTTGGCAGCGGGAGGGCCCGCAGATACGCAGTATTTT; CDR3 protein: CATSDLAAGGPADTQYF
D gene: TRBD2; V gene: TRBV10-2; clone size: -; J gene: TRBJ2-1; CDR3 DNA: TGCGCCAGCAATAGCGGGAGAGGCAATGAGCAGTTCTTC; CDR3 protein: CASNSGRGNEQFF
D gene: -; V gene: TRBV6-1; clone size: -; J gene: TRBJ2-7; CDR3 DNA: TGTGCCAGCAGTGAATTCGGGGAGCAGTACTTC; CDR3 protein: CASSEFGEQYF
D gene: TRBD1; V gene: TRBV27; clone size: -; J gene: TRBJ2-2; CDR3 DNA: TGTGCCAGCAGTTTGGGGACAGTTATTACCGGGGAGCTGTTTTTT; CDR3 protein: CASSLGTVITGELFF
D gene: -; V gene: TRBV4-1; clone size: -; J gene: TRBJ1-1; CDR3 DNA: TGCGCCAGCAGCCAAGGGTCGGCTAGGAGTCGGAACACTGAAGCTTTCTTT; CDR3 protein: CASSQGSARSRNTEAFF